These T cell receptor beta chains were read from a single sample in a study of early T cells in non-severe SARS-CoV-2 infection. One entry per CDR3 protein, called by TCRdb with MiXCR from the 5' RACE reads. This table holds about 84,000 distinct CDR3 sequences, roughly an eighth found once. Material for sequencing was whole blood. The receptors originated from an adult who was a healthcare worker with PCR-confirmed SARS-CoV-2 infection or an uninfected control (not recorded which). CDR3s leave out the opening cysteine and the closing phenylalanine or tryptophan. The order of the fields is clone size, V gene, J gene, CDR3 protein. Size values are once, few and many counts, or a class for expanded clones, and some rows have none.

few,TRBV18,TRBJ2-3,ASSPPDLFGDTQY
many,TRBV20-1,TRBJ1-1,SATGIPNEAF
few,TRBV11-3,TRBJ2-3,ASSLPLDGGTQY
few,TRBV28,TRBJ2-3,ASIQPGHEDTQY
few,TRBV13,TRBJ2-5,ASSPSLSAPQETQY
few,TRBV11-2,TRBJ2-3,ASRGNTQY
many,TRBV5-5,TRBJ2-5,ASSFSPDRETQY
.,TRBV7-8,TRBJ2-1,ASNYRESYNEQF
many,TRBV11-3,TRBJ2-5,ASSFRSDFGGETQY
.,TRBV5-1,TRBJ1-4,ASLGDRAAEKLF
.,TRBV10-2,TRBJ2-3,ASRMTSGGPDTQY
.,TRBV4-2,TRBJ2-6,ASSQPAGLSGANVLT
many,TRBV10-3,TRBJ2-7,AISETNYEQY
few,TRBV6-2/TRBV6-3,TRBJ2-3,ASRPQGAIADTQY
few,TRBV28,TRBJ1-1,ASSFRGAWGTEAF
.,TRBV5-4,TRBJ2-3,ASSLDGAGTDTQY
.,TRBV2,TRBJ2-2,ASSGDSSTGELF
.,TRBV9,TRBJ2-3,ASSPRGGRPDTQY
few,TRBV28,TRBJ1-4,ASSFRRTTNEKLF
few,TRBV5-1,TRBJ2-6,ASRMDPGANVLT
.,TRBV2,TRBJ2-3,ASRGTSGTDTQY
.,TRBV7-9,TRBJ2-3,ASTQSDTQY
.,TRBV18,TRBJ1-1,ASSSDSTEAF
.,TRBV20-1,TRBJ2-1,SARTSGGQF
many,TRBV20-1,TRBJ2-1,SARDPASGSRDEQF
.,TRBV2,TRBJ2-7,ASSEQGETYEQY
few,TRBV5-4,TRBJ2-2,ASSLRPRDPDGELF
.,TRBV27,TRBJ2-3,ASSSLEIDTQY
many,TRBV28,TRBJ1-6,ASSPGQYNSPLH
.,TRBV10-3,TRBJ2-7,AISDDLDRGKDEQY
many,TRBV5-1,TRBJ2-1,ASVLSPGQVQGEQF
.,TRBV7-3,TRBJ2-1,ASSSQGEQF
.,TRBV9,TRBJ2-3,ASSVSSGGSTDTQY
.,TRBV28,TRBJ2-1,ASSSGTSGNNEQF
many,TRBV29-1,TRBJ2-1,SLLSGTSGINEQF
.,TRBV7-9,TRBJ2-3,ASSLGDSSTDTQY
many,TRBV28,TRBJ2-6,ASSLTLSGANVLT
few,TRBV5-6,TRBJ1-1,ASSLRGTGAF
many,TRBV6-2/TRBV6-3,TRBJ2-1,ASSYSSGSIYEQF
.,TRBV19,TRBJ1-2,ASSIDHDRTANYGYT
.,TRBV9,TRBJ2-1,ASSARGLAEYNEQF
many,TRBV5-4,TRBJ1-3,ASSLDRGNTIY
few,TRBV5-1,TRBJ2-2,ASSVTITGELF
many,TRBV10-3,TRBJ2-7,AIMDRGPGGEQY
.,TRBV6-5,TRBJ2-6,ASSIRDRGYSGANVLT
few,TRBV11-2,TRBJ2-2,ASNFMVDTGELF
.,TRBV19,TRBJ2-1,ASSMVRGGYNEQF
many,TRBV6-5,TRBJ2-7,ASSYERGGSYEQY
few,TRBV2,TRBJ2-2,ASSESGRLRNTGELF
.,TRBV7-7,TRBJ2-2,ASSLGVQVPGELF
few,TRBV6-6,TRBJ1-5,ASQGQGANQPQH
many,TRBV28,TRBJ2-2,ASSWFDVGAGELF
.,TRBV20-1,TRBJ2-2,SARAGQNTGELF
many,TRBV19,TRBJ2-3,ASSSGGLGDTQY
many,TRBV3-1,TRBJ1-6,ASSQWQGNSPLH
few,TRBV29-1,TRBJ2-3,SVGGRVTDTQY
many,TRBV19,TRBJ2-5,ASSISLETQY
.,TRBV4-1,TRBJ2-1,ASSQAGSRGDEQF
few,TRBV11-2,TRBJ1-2,ASSLGGLDYGYT
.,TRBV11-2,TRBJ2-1,ASSQGMSEQF